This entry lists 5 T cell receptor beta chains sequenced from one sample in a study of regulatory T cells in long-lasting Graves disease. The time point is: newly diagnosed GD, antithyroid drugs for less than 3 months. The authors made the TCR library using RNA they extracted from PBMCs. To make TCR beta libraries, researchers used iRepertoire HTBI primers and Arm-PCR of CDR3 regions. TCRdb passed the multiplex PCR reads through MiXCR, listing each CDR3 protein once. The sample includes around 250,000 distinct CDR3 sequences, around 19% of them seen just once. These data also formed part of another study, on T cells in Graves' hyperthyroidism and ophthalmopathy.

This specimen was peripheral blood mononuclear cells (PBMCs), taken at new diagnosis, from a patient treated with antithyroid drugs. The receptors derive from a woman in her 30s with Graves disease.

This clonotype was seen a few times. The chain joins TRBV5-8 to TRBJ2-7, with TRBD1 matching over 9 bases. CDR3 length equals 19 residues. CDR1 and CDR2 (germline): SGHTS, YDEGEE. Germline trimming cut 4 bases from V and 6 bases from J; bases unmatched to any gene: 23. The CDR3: CASSPRRSGGTGFRGEQYF. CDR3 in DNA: TGTGCCAGCAGCCCAAGACGGTCTGGGGGGACAGGGTTTCGGGGCGAGCAGTACTTC.

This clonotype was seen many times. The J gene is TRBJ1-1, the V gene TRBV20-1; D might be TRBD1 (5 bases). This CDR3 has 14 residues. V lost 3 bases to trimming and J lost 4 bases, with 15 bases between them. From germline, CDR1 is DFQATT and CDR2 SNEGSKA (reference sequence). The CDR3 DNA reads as TGCAGTGCTAGGAGGGGCCCCGCGACCACTGAAGCTTTCTTT. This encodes CSARRGPATTEAFF.

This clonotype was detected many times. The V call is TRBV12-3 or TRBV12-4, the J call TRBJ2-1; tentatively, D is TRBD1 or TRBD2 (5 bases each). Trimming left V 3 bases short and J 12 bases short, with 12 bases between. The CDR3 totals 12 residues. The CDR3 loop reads CASSFTRGWQFF. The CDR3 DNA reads TGTGCCAGCAGTTTCACGAGGGGCTGGCAGTTCTTC.

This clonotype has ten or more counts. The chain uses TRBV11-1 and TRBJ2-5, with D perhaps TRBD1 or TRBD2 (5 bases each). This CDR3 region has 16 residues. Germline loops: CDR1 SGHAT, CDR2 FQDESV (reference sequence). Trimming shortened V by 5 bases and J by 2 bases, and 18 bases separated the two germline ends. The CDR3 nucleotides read TGTGCCAGCAGCGCTAGGGGACGTTCGGGGCAAGAGACCCAGTACTTC. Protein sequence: CASSARGRSGQETQYF.

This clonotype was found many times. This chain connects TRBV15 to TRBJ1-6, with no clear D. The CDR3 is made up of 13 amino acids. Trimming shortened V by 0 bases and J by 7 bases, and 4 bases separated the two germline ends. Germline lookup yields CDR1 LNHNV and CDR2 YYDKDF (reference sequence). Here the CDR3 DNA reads TGTGCCACCAGCAGAGATGACAATTCACCCCTCCACTTT. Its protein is CATSRDDNSPLHF.